This T cell receptor (beta chain) was sequenced in a study of human T cells and chemical hapten exposure listed by TCRdb under 2021. Notes on the research overall: For sensitization, 2% DPC in acetone was applied to a roughly 2 cm by roughly 2 cm area of upper inner arm skin. The libraries were sequenced as a pool, and the TCR yield per sample differed mostly because of small variations in library volumes within the pool. Alopecia areata with under or over 50% scalp involvement, alopecia totalis and alopecia universalis were represented in the patient cohort, which was mostly female. Blood was sampled from patients pre-sensitization (week 0) and at 2, 6 and about 24 weeks after DPC sensitization. For TCR sequencing, blood came from over 25 alopecia patients at anywhere from one to four time points (pre-sensitization, 2, 6 and 24 weeks). The study tracked peripheral blood TCR repertoire changes in vivo during primary and secondary sensitization to the hapten diphenylcyclopropenone (DPC) in alopecia patients. Patch testing on the upper back used Finn chambers containing 0.01% DPC, with scoring done after 6 days according to International Contact Dermatitis Research Group standards. Weekly therapeutic DPC doses were additionally applied to the scalp of patients throughout the roughly 23-week study period. What the study reported, not specific to this receptor: The number of PT1 expanded TCRs positively correlated with patch test score, significant at thresholds 8, 16 and 32 but not 4. After repeated subsampling, changes were observed in the strength of the expansion versus patch-test correlation and in the threshold at which the correlation became significant. Because every patient had alopecia, a presumed autoimmune disease, the patients' immune response might differ from that of healthy individuals. The number of TCRs above 1 in 1000 frequency did not change with DPC sensitization; there was no evidence of global repertoire structure alterations. Compared with pre-sensitization or healthy control sets, expanded TCRs formed significantly more large CDR3 similarity clusters, which is consistent with antigen-driven responses.

This clonotype occurred a few times. Its specific antigen is unknown. Base qualities are not provided; no much larger clone lies one nucleotide away. Library creation used RACE. Sequencing instrument: NextSeq 500. Library preparation attached unique molecular identifiers to individual cDNA molecules for quantitative, reproducible TCR counting. Both TCR alpha and TCR beta chains were sequenced from each blood RNA sample. Concerning the study's data processing: Samples had a median of around 92,000 TCRs, with a range from roughly 20,000 to 690,600. V, J and CDR3 annotation of the TCR reads was performed with the Decombinator software suite. For the PS versus PT1 abundance plots, all samples were subsampled to the same number of TCRs (28,000). TCRs were defined as expanded if absent before sensitization and observed at least eight times at the 2-week time point. Using fastp trimming at Q25 and MiXCR clonotype assembly, TCRdb reanalyzed the public sequencing data and kept in-frame beta chains. Each entry is one CDR3 protein sequence, shown with its most common DNA and genes. The V and J calls shown here were made by TCRdb, not taken from the authors' results. For this sample there are more than 100,000 distinct CDR3 sequences; about an eighth appear just once. Around 0.84% of the sample belongs to the ten largest clones.

Taken with the paper, the label for time point translates to: patch test 1, 2 weeks after DPC sensitization. Read against the paper, the sample's treatment or condition label means: therapeutic diphenylcyclopropenone sensitization with weekly scalp DPC. At every patch-test visit, the blood draw took place before the patch test was put on. Eligible patients were aged 18 to 70, diagnosed with alopecia, deemed suitable for DPC therapy, and excluded if pregnant. Total RNA was extracted from unfractionated whole blood that had been collected in Tempus Blood RNA tubes. The CDR3, from cysteine to phenylalanine, totals 13 residues. The read is trimmed to its CDR3 DNA, 39 bases read in frame from base 1. The germline ends are 10 bases apart after V is trimmed by 4 bases and J by 5 bases. As encoded in the germline V gene, CDR1 is SGHRS while CDR2 is YFSETQ.

This TCR was sampled from a man in his late teens or twenties with alopecia areata. Some clones in this sample may be carry-over from other donors' samples. Sequenced material: whole blood, taken in connection with sensitization to the hapten diphenylcyclopropenone (DPC). Recombination linked TRBV5-1 to TRBJ2-1; the D gene could be either TRBD1 or TRBD2, each agreeing at 5 bases. The CDR3 corresponds to CASSPGTDNEQFF. In nucleotide form, the sequence is TGCGCCAGCAGCCCTGGGACGGACAATGAGCAGTTCTTC.